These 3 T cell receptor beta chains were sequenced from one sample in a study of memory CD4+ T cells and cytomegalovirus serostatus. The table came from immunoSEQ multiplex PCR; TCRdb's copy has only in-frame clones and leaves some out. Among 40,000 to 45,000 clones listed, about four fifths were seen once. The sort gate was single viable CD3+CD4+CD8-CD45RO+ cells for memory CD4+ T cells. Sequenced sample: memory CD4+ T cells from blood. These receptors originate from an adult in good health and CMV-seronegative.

CDR3 sequence: CASSALTVYTEAFF. CDR3 DNA sequence: TGTGCCAGCAGCGCCTTGACAGTCTACACTGAAGCTTTCTTT. The chain links TRBV6-5 to TRBJ1-1; possibly TRBD1 for D (5 bases). Trimming cost V 6 bases and J 3 bases, with 14 bases left between them. The CDR3 extends over 14 amino acids. Germline lookup yields CDR1 MNHEY and CDR2 SVGAGI.

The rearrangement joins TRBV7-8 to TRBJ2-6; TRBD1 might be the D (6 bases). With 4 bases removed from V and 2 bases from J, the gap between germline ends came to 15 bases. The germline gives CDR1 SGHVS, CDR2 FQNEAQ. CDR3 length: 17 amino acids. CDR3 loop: CASSSATTGPGANVLTF. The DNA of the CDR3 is TGTGCCAGCAGCTCCGCTACGACAGGACCTGGGGCCAACGTCCTGACTTTC.

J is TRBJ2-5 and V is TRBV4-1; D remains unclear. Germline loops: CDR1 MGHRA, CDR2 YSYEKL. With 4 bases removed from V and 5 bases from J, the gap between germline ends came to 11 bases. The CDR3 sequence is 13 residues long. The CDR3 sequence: CASSPTRVETQYF. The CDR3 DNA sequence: TGCGCCAGCAGCCCGACGCGTGTGGAGACCCAGTACTTC.